The 17 T cell receptor beta chains below come from one sample, sequenced in a study of blood T cell repertoires in COVID-19. Clones were read by immunoSEQ multiplex PCR, and TCRdb kept only the in-frame ones, dropping some. The sample consists of 140,000 to 150,000 clones, around 81% of them appearing once. The sequenced material came from PBMCs or T cells enriched from blood (not recorded which). The source of these receptors is a woman in her thirties or forties who had recovered from COVID-19.

This chain joins TRBV12-3 or TRBV12-4 and TRBJ1-2, with D perhaps matching TRBD1 (6 bases). This CDR3 is built from 11 residues. V dropped 6 bases and J dropped 7 bases, with 9 bases sitting between them. The CDR3 loop reads CASSQGSGYTF. The CDR3 region has the DNA TGTGCCAGCAGCCAGGGGAGTGGCTACACCTTC.

The V call is TRBV7-3, the J call TRBJ1-5, with TRBD1 matching 7 bases. Germline V gene sequence: CDR1 SGHTA, CDR2 FQGTGA. This CDR3 comprises 13 residues. Losses at the gene ends were 5 bases for V and 5 bases for J; bases not matched to a gene: 3. The CDR3, as DNA: TGTGCCAGCAGCGGCGGGACAGATCAGCCCCAGCATTTT. This sequence encodes CASSGGTDQPQHF.

The CDR3, as DNA: TGTGCCAGTAGTACCACGGGACAGGGATCACCCCTCCACTTT. Protein: CASSTTGQGSPLHF. This rearrangement joins TRBV19 to TRBJ1-6; TRBD1 matches at 9 bases. CDR1 and CDR2 from the germline V gene are LNHDA and SQIVND (reference sequence). CDR3 length equals 14 residues. The junction had 5 bases not matched to a gene; V was cut back by 4 bases and J by 10 bases. The complete variable domain, with remaining parts taken from reference TRBV19 and TRBJ1-6, reads DGGITQSPKYLFRKEGQNVTLSCEQNLNHDAMYWYRQDPGQGLRLIYYSQIVNDFQKGDIAEGYSVSREKKESFPLTVTSAQKNPTAFYLCASSTTGQGSPLHFGNGTRLTVT.

This clone was counted a few times. The chain carries TRBV11-2 and TRBJ1-6; TRBD1 matches at 8 bases. From germline, CDR1 is SGHAT and CDR2 FQNNGV. V was clipped by 2 bases and J by 4 bases; unmatched bases: 4. The CDR3 contains 16 residues. The CDR3 DNA is TGTGCCAGCAGCTTATTCGGGACAGGTTATAATTCACCCCTCCACTTT. Its protein is CASSLFGTGYNSPLHF.

J is TRBJ2-3 and V is TRBV12-5; 12 bases line up with TRBD2. J gave up 3 bases and V 6 bases, and 7 bases lay outside the gene matches. Germline values: CDR1 LGHNT, CDR2 FRNRAP. The CDR3 sequence is 16 residues long. The CDR3 DNA is TGTGCTAGTGGGCTACTAGCGGGAGGCCTTACAGATACGCAGTATTTT. Encoded protein: CASGLLAGGLTDTQYF.

The chain employs TRBV5-1 and TRBJ2-1; possible D gene TRBD2, 5 bases. This CDR3 has 13 residues. The germline CDR1 and CDR2 sequences are SGHRS and YFSETQ. V was clipped by 0 bases and J by 10 bases, with 11 bases between them. DNA for the CDR3: TGCGCCAGCAGCTTGGTCCCATCGGGGGAGCAGTTCTTC. This encodes CASSLVPSGEQFF.

Only a few counts were recorded for this clone. This chain joins TRBV2 and TRBJ1-4; a possible D gene is TRBD1 (5 bases). The CDR3 is made up of 15 amino acids. The V and J ends lost 6 bases and 8 bases respectively, with 19 bases between them. Germline CDR1 is SNHLY and CDR2 is FYNNEI. This CDR3 is CASRIPGPRREKLFF. CDR3 in DNA: TGTGCCAGCAGGATCCCAGGGCCCAGGCGGGAAAAACTGTTTTTT.

The chain carries TRBV2 and TRBJ2-7, with D possibly matching TRBD2 (6 bases). The V and J ends lost 7 bases and 3 bases respectively, with 22 bases between them. The CDR3 extends over 16 amino acids. Germline V gives CDR1 SNHLY, CDR2 FYNNEI. The CDR3 DNA sequence: TGTGCCAGCACCAGGGAGGCCCTGGGCAGTGACTACGAGCAGTACTTC. The encoded protein is CASTREALGSDYEQYF. Looking up the rest from reference TRBV2 and TRBJ2-7 gives the full variable domain: EPEVTQTPSHQVTQMGQEVILRCVPISNHLYFYWYRQILGQKVEFLVSFYNNEISEKSEIFDDQFSVERPDGSNFTLKIRSTKLEDSAMYFCASTREALGSDYEQYFGPGTRLTVT.

For the CDR3, the DNA is TGTGCCAGTAGTCCCACAGGGGTAACTGAAGCTTTCTTT. This codes for CASSPTGVTEAFF. J is TRBJ1-1 and V is TRBV19, with 7 bases lining up with TRBD1. This CDR3 has 13 residues. In germline, CDR1 is LNHDA, CDR2 SQIVND (reference sequence). Trimming cost V 5 bases and J 5 bases; bases outside gene matches: 5. The complete variable domain, with remaining parts taken from reference TRBV19 and TRBJ1-1, reads DGGITQSPKYLFRKEGQNVTLSCEQNLNHDAMYWYRQDPGQGLRLIYYSQIVNDFQKGDIAEGYSVSREKKESFPLTVTSAQKNPTAFYLCASSPTGVTEAFFGQGTRLTVV.

The chain links TRBV2 to TRBJ2-7, with 7 positions matching TRBD1. From germline, CDR1 is SNHLY and CDR2 FYNNEI. The CDR3 length is 15 residues. V dropped 7 bases and J dropped 12; count of bases not matched to a gene: 21. For the CDR3, the DNA is TGTGCCAGCACCGACGAGTGGTCGACAGGGTCGCTTCTGTACTTC. Its translation is CASTDEWSTGSLLYF.

This clone was recorded once. This chain uses TRBV28 with TRBJ1-5; 7 nucleotides align to TRBD1. CDR3 length: 16 residues. Germline V CDR1 and CDR2: MDHEN, SYDVKM. After removal of 6 bases from V and 9 bases from J, the junction contained 17 bases not matched to a gene. CDR3 DNA sequence: TGTGCCAGCAGCTATACCAGGGGACAGTCAAGTCGGCCCCAGCATTTT. The encoded protein is CASSYTRGQSSRPQHF.

This clone was counted once. The rearrangement links TRBV5-1 to TRBJ1-6; no clear D gene. CDR3 length: 14 amino acids. Germline CDR1 reads SGHRS; CDR2 reads YFSETQ. With 0 bases removed from V and 9 bases from J, the gap between germline ends came to 10 bases. In DNA form, the CDR3 reads TGCGCCAGCAGCTTGGACAGCTCCCCTTCACCCCTCCACTTT. It translates to CASSLDSSPSPLHF.

Notes on this clone: Its ends do not fully match the called genes, so a read error is possible. DNA for the CDR3: TGTGCCAGCAGCTTAGAGGGGGCATCCTCTAGAAACACCATATATTTT. It is translated as CASSLEGASSRNTIYF. This sequence joins TRBV7-9 and TRBJ1-3, with 7 bases identical to TRBD1. In germline, CDR1 is SEHNR, CDR2 FQNEAQ (reference sequence). CDR3 size: 16 residues.

In this sample, this clone turned up once. V and J are TRBV19 and TRBJ2-5; D is perhaps TRBD2 (5 bases). Trimming left V 5 bases short and J 4 bases short, with 11 bases between. CDR3 length: 13 amino acids. Germline V gene lookup returns CDR1 LNHDA and CDR2 SQIVND (reference sequence). The CDR3 nucleotides read TGTGCCAGTAGTCTCTCCCGGGGAGAGACCCAGTACTTC. Amino acid sequence: CASSLSRGETQYF. Based on the CDR3 plus reference TRBV19 and TRBJ2-5, the full variable domain is DGGITQSPKYLFRKEGQNVTLSCEQNLNHDAMYWYRQDPGQGLRLIYYSQIVNDFQKGDIAEGYSVSREKKESFPLTVTSAQKNPTAFYLCASSLSRGETQYFGPGTRLLVL.

Written as DNA, the CDR3 is TGTGCCAGCAGCCATCCGGCAGGGGAGCAGTTCTTC. It codes for CASSHPAGEQFF. This sequence joins TRBV14 and TRBJ2-1, with a possible D match to TRBD1 (5 bases). The V gene's germline CDR1 is SGHDN and CDR2 FVKESK. V was pared by 3 bases and J by 10 bases, with 10 bases between. The CDR3 spans 12 residues. Looking up the rest from reference TRBV14 and TRBJ2-1 gives the full variable domain: EAGVTQFPSHSVIEKGQTVTLRCDPISGHDNLYWYRRVMGKEIKFLLHFVKESKQDESGMPNNRFLAERTGGTYSTLKVQPAELEDSGVYFCASSHPAGEQFFGPGTRLTVL.

The gene calls are TRBV11-2 and TRBJ2-5; the match to TRBD2 covers 12 bases. The CDR3 is 16 amino acids. The germline V gene has CDR1 SGHAT and CDR2 FQNNGV. V shed 5 bases, J shed 9 bases, and the junction held 13 bases outside the gene matches. This chain's CDR3 is CASSPGLAGPQEAQYF. The CDR3 nucleotides are TGTGCCAGCAGCCCGGGACTAGCGGGTCCCCAGGAGGCCCAGTACTTC.

The chain uses TRBV5-1 and TRBJ1-2; 7 bases align to TRBD1. The CDR3 runs 13 residues. V shed 5 bases, J shed 2 bases, and the junction held 3 bases outside the gene matches. Germline assignment: CDR1 SGHRS and CDR2 YFSETQ. This CDR3 is CASRMTGNYGYTF. In DNA form, the CDR3 reads TGCGCCAGCAGAATGACAGGGAACTATGGCTACACCTTC.